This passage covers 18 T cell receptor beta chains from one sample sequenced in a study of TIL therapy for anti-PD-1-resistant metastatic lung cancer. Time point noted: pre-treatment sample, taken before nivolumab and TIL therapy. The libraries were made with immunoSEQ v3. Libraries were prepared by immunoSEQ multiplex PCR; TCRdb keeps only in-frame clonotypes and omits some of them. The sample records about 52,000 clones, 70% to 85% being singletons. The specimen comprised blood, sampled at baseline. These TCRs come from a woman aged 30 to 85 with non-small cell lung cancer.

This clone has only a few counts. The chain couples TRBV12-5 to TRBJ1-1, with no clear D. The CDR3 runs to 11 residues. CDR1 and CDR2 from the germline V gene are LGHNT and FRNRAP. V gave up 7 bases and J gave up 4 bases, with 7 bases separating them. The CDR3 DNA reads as TGTGCTAGTGCCATCTTCACTGAAGCTTTCTTT. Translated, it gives CASAIFTEAFF.

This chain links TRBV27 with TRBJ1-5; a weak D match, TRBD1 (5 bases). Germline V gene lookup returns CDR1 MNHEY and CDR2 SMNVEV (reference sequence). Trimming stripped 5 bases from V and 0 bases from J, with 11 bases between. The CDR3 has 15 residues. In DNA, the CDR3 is TGTGCCAGCAGTAGCGGGGCCTATAGCAATCAGCCCCAGCATTTT. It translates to CASSSGAYSNQPQHF.

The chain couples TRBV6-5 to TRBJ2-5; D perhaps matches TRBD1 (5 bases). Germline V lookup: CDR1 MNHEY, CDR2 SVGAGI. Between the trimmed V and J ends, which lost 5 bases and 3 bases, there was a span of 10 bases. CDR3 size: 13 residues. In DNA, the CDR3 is TGTGCCAGCAGTAGGGGTATAGAAGAGACCCAGTACTTC. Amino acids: CASSRGIEETQYF.

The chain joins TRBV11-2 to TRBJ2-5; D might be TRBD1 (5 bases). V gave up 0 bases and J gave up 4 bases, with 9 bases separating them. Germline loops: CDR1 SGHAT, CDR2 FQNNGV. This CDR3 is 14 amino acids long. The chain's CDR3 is CASSLDRVGETQYF. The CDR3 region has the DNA TGTGCCAGCAGCTTAGACAGGGTGGGAGAGACCCAGTACTTC. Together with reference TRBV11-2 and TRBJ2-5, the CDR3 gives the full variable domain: EAGVAQSPRYKIIEKRQSVAFWCNPISGHATLYWYQQILGQGPKLLIQFQNNGVVDDSQLPKDRFSAERLKGVDSTLKIQPAKLEDSAVYLCASSLDRVGETQYFGPGTRLLVL.

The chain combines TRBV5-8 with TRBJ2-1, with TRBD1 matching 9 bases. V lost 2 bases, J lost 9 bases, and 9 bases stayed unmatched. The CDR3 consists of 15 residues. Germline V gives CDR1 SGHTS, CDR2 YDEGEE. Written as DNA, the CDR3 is TGTGCCAGCAGCTTACCGGGACAGGGAACGGGTGAGCAGTTCTTC. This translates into CASSLPGQGTGEQFF.

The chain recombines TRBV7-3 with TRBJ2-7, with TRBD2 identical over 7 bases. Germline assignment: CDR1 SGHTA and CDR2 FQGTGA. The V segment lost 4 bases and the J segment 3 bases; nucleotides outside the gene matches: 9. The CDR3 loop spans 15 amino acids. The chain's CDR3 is CASSSNSRDYYEQYF. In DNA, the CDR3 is TGTGCCAGCAGCTCCAACTCCCGGGACTACTACGAGCAGTACTTC.

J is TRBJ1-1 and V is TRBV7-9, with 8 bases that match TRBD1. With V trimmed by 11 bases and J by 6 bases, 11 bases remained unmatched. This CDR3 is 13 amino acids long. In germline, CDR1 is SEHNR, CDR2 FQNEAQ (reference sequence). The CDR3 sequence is CASNYRGEAEAFF. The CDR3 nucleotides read TGTGCCTCGAATTACAGGGGGGAGGCTGAAGCTTTCTTT.

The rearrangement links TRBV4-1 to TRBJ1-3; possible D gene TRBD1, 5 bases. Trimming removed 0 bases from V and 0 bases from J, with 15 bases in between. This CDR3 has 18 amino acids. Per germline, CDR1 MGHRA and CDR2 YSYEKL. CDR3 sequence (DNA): TGCGCCAGCAGCCAAGATCTTCCAGGGCCGATCTCTGGAAACACCATATATTTT. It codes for CASSQDLPGPISGNTIYF.

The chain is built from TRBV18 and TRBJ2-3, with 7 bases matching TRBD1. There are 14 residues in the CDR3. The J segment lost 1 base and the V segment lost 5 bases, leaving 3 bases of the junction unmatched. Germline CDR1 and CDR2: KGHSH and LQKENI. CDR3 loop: CASSTTGGTDTQYF. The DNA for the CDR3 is TGTGCCAGCTCAACAACAGGGGGCACAGATACGCAGTATTTT.

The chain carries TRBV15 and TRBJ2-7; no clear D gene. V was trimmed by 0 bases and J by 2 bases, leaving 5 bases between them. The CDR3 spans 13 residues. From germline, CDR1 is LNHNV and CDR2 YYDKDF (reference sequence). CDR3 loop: CATSRDRTYEQYF. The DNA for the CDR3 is TGTGCCACCAGCAGAGACAGGACCTACGAGCAGTACTTC.

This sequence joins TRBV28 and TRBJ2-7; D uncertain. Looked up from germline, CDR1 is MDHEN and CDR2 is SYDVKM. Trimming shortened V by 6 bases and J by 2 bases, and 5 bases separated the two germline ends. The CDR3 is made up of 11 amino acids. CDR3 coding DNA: TGTGCCAGCAGCAGGACCTACGAGCAGTACTTC. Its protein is CASSRTYEQYF.

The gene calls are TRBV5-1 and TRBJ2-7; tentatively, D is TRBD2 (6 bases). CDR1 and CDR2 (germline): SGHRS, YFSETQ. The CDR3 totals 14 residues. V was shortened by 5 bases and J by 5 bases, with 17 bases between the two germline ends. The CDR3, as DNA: TGCGCCAGCAGGGGCGGGACTTGGGCCCACGAGCAGTACTTC. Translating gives CASRGGTWAHEQYF.

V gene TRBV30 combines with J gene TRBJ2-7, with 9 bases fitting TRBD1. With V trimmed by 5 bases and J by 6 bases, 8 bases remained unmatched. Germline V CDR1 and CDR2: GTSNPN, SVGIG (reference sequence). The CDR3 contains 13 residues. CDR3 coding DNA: TGTGCCTGGGGGCCGGGACAGGGTGTCGAGCAGTACTTC. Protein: CAWGPGQGVEQYF.

The CDR3 DNA reads TGCAGCGTTGAAGATCAGGGGGGTGGCTACACCTTC. This sequence encodes CSVEDQGGGYTF. The V call is TRBV29-1, the J call TRBJ1-2, with 7 bases that match TRBD1. This CDR3 contains 12 residues. The germline CDR1 and CDR2 sequences are SQVTM and ANQGSEA. Losses at the gene ends were 0 bases for V and 7 bases for J; bases not matched to a gene: 2.

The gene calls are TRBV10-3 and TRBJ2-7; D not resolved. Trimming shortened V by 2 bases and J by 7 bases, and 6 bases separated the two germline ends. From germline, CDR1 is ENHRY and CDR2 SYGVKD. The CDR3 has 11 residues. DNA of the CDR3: TGTGCCATCAGTGAGCTAGGGGAGCAGTACTTC. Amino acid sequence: CAISELGEQYF.

CDR3 sequence: CASRLQGEAFF. CDR3 DNA sequence: TGTGCCAGCAGACTTCAGGGTGAAGCTTTCTTT. The J gene is TRBJ1-1, the V gene TRBV6-1; perhaps TRBD1 as D (5 bases). Trimming took 6 bases from V and 7 from J, leaving 9 bases between them. This CDR3 contains 11 residues. Germline V CDR1 and CDR2: MNHNS, SASEGT.

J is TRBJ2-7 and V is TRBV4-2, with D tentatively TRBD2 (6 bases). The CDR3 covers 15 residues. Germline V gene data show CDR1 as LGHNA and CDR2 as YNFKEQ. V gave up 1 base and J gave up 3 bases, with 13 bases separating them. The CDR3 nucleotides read TGTGCCAGCAGCCAAGGGGACTTCCTAAACTACGAGCAGTACTTC. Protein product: CASSQGDFLNYEQYF.

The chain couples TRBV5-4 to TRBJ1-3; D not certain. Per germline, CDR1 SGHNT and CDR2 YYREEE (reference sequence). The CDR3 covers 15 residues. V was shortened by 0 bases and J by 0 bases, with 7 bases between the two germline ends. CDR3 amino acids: CASSLAGPSGNTIYF. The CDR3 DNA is TGTGCCAGCAGCTTGGCCGGACCCTCTGGAAACACCATATATTTT.